A selection of T cell receptor beta chains follows, all from one sample in a study of T cell changes during pregnancy in multiple sclerosis. Assay used: immunoSEQ multiplex PCR; TCRdb lists only in-frame clones, some missing. Among 90,000 to 120,000 clones, 85% to 95% were seen once, and the ten largest hold over 0.65%. Here the sequenced sample was peripheral blood, taken in the third trimester of pregnancy. The origin of the receptors is a female donor in good health, enrolled as a control in a pregnancy study. Both conserved end residues are part of each CDR3. Each record gives: J gene, clone size, V gene, D gene, CDR3 DNA, CDR3 protein. A D gene is named only where the DNA matches it firmly. Clone sizes are given selectively: once, few, many, or a class where the clone is expanded.

J: TRBJ1-5; size: .; V: TRBV10-2; D: .; DNA: TGCGCCAGCAGTGACAGGGGAAGCAATCAGCCCCAGCATTTT; CDR3: CASSDRGSNQPQHF
J: TRBJ2-5; size: .; V: TRBV4-3; D: .; DNA: TGCGCCAGCAGCCGCCGGACAGCGGAAGAGACCCAGTACTTC; CDR3: CASSRRTAEETQYF
J: TRBJ2-5; size: .; V: TRBV4-3; D: TRBD1; DNA: TGCGCCAGCAGCCAAGGGGACAGGGATCAAGAGACCCAGTACTTC; CDR3: CASSQGDRDQETQYF
J: TRBJ1-4; size: .; V: TRBV5-8; D: .; DNA: TGTGCCAGCAGCTTGGCCATAACAGGGCACGAAAAACTGTTTTTT; CDR3: CASSLAITGHEKLFF
J: TRBJ1-4; size: .; V: TRBV19; D: .; DNA: TGTGCCAGTAGTGACATTTCAACTAATGAAAAACTGTTTTTT; CDR3: CASSDISTNEKLFF
J: TRBJ2-7; size: .; V: TRBV6-6; D: TRBD1; DNA: TGTGCCAGCACCTTGGGGACAGGGTACTACGAGCAGTACTTC; CDR3: CASTLGTGYYEQYF
J: TRBJ1-5; size: .; V: TRBV29-1; D: TRBD1; DNA: TGCAGCGTTGCTGTTGGACAGGGCGGCAATCAGCCCCAGCATTTT; CDR3: CSVAVGQGGNQPQHF
J: TRBJ1-4; size: .; V: TRBV18; D: TRBD1; DNA: TGTGCCAGCTCACCACGACAGGGGGCACAAACTAATGAAAAACTGTTTTTT; CDR3: CASSPRQGAQTNEKLFF
J: TRBJ1-2; size: .; V: TRBV5-6; D: .; DNA: TGTGCCAGCAGCTTGGGTGGCAGAACGTTGGGCGGCTACACCTTC; CDR3: CASSLGGRTLGGYTF
J: TRBJ1-2; size: .; V: TRBV7-9; D: TRBD1; DNA: TGTGCCAGCAGTTTTATCGGACAGGGTCTGGATGGCTACACCTTC; CDR3: CASSFIGQGLDGYTF
J: TRBJ2-7; size: .; V: TRBV4-2; D: TRBD1; DNA: TGTGCCAGCAGCCAAGGGCAGGGGGCATCCCTGGAGCAGTACTTC; CDR3: CASSQGQGASLEQYF
J: TRBJ2-2; size: .; V: TRBV6-1; D: .; DNA: TGTGCCAGCAGTCCTTTGGTGGGAGACACCGGGGAGCTGTTTTTT; CDR3: CASSPLVGDTGELFF
J: TRBJ1-1; size: few; V: TRBV9; D: TRBD1; DNA: TGTGCCAGCAGCGAAACAGGGGGAAGGACTGAAGCTTTCTTT; CDR3: CASSETGGRTEAFF
J: TRBJ2-1; size: .; V: TRBV5-4; D: .; DNA: TGTGCCAGCAGCCCACGACCAGGGAACAATGAGCAGTTCTTC; CDR3: CASSPRPGNNEQFF
J: TRBJ2-5; size: .; V: TRBV19; D: .; DNA: TGTGCCAGTAGTATGGGGGGACGGGAGACCCAGTACTTC; CDR3: CASSMGGRETQYF
J: TRBJ1-2; size: .; V: TRBV4-3; D: .; DNA: TGCGCCAGCAGCCAAGAAGATTACGGTGGCTACACCTTC; CDR3: CASSQEDYGGYTF
J: TRBJ1-2; size: .; V: TRBV27; D: .; DNA: TGTGCCAGCAGAAACAGGGATGGCTACACCTTC; CDR3: CASRNRDGYTF
J: TRBJ1-2; size: .; V: TRBV4-3; D: .; DNA: TGCGCCAGCAGCCAAGATCTTACCAGGTCAGGGTATGGCTACACCTTC; CDR3: CASSQDLTRSGYGYTF
J: TRBJ2-7; size: .; V: TRBV14; D: TRBD1; DNA: TGTGCCAGCAGCCCAATCCCGGGACAGCACTCCTACGAGCAGTACTTC; CDR3: CASSPIPGQHSYEQYF
J: TRBJ2-1; size: .; V: TRBV4-2; D: .; DNA: TGTGCCAGCAGCCAAGACCAAGCGACCTCCAATGAGCAGTTCTTC; CDR3: CASSQDQATSNEQFF
J: TRBJ1-5; size: .; V: TRBV18; D: .; DNA: TGTGCCAGCTCACCACCAACAGAACGACAGCCCCAGCATTTT; CDR3: CASSPPTERQPQHF
J: TRBJ1-4; size: .; V: TRBV18; D: TRBD1; DNA: TGTGCCAGCTCACCAGGACAGGGTAATGAAAAACTGTTTTTT; CDR3: CASSPGQGNEKLFF
J: TRBJ1-3; size: .; V: TRBV4-3; D: .; DNA: TGCGCCAGCAGCCAATATGGAAACACCATATATTTT; CDR3: CASSQYGNTIYF
J: TRBJ2-3; size: .; V: TRBV25-1; D: TRBD1; DNA: TGTGCCAGCAGTGAATATGGGGGACAGGGGGTGGCAGATACGCAGTATTTT; CDR3: CASSEYGGQGVADTQYF
J: TRBJ1-5; size: few; V: TRBV6-6; D: .; DNA: TGTGCCAGCCAATCGACAGAATATAGCAATCAGCCCCAGCATTTT; CDR3: CASQSTEYSNQPQHF
J: TRBJ1-2; size: .; V: TRBV7-2; D: .; DNA: TGTGCCAGCAGCTTAATTGGGTTAGCGGGCCTTCGTAGCTATGGCTACACCTTC; CDR3: CASSLIGLAGLRSYGYTF
J: TRBJ2-1; size: few; V: TRBV30; D: .; DNA: TGTGCCTGGGCAAGGTCGGTGGGGGGGCCGAATGAGCAGTTCTTC; CDR3: CAWARSVGGPNEQFF
J: TRBJ2-3; size: .; V: TRBV9; D: .; DNA: TGTGCCAGTTCAGGGGAGTCGCAGTATTTT; CDR3: CASSGESQYF
J: TRBJ2-3; size: .; V: TRBV5-6; D: .; DNA: TGTGCCAGCAAGCGCGGGGTCCCTTCTAGCACAGATACGCAGTATTTT; CDR3: CASKRGVPSSTDTQYF
J: TRBJ2-7; size: .; V: TRBV4-3; D: .; DNA: TGCGCCAGCAGCCAAGGACAGCAGGGTGAGCAGTACTTC; CDR3: CASSQGQQGEQYF
J: TRBJ2-7; size: .; V: TRBV18; D: TRBD1; DNA: TGTGCCAGCTCACACGACAGGGGGCCATCGTACGAGCAGTACTTC; CDR3: CASSHDRGPSYEQYF
J: TRBJ2-6; size: .; V: TRBV10-3; D: .; DNA: TGTGCCATCAGTGCCGCGGACTCTGGGGCCAACGTCCTGACTTTC; CDR3: CAISAADSGANVLTF
J: TRBJ1-1; size: .; V: TRBV6-5; D: TRBD1; DNA: TGTGCCAGCAGCCGTACAGGGGGCACTGAAGCTTTCTTT; CDR3: CASSRTGGTEAFF
J: TRBJ1-1; size: .; V: TRBV4-1; D: .; DNA: TGCGCCAGCAGCCCACCGGTAGTGAACACTGAAGCTTTCTTT; CDR3: CASSPPVVNTEAFF
J: TRBJ1-3; size: .; V: TRBV5-4; D: TRBD1; DNA: TGTGCCAGCAGCTTGGGCGGCAGGGGGAACTCTGGAAACACCATATATTTT; CDR3: CASSLGGRGNSGNTIYF
J: TRBJ1-2; size: .; V: TRBV6-5; D: .; DNA: TGTGCCAGCAGTTACTCGATCGAGTCCCCCAATGGCTACACCTTC; CDR3: CASSYSIESPNGYTF
J: TRBJ2-7; size: once; V: TRBV10-2; D: TRBD1; DNA: TGCGCCAGCAGTGAGCCACAGGGGGCCGACTTGTACATCAGCTCCTACGAGCAGTACTTC; CDR3: CASSEPQGADLYISSYEQYF
J: TRBJ1-1; size: .; V: TRBV6-5; D: .; DNA: TGTGCCAGCAGTTACTCTGCGGGTTGGACTGAAGCTTTCTTT; CDR3: CASSYSAGWTEAFF
J: TRBJ2-1; size: once; V: TRBV13; D: TRBD2; DNA: TGTGCCAGCAGCCCCGGATCCGGGACTAGCGGGGGGAATGAGCAGTTCTTC; CDR3: CASSPGSGTSGGNEQFF
J: TRBJ2-7; size: .; V: TRBV7-9; D: TRBD1; DNA: TGTGCCAGCAGCCCCTCTCTTTCAGGGGGTCGGGAGCAGTACTTC; CDR3: CASSPSLSGGREQYF
J: TRBJ1-2; size: .; V: TRBV7-2; D: .; DNA: TGTGCCAGCAGCTTAGTAGGCCAGGAAAACTATGGCTACACCTTC; CDR3: CASSLVGQENYGYTF
J: TRBJ1-6; size: .; V: TRBV13; D: .; DNA: TGTGCCAGCAGCTTGTCGCCAGGTTCTAATTCACCCCTCCACTTT; CDR3: CASSLSPGSNSPLHF
J: TRBJ2-2; size: .; V: TRBV18; D: TRBD1; DNA: TGTGCCAGCTCACCCGTGTGGACAGGGGAAAACACCGGGGAGCTGTTTTTT; CDR3: CASSPVWTGENTGELFF
J: TRBJ1-5; size: .; V: TRBV5-1; D: .; DNA: TGCGCCAGCAGCCGGACGACAGGCGGTTCTCAGCCCCAGCATTTT; CDR3: CASSRTTGGSQPQHF
J: TRBJ2-2; size: once; V: TRBV2; D: .; DNA: TGTGCCAGCAAGGACGACAGCACGTACACCGGGGAGCTGTTTTTT; CDR3: CASKDDSTYTGELFF
J: TRBJ1-4; size: .; V: TRBV6-5; D: .; DNA: TGTGCCAGCAGTTACTCGGGGGGTCGGAATGAAAAACTGTTTTTT; CDR3: CASSYSGGRNEKLFF
J: TRBJ1-1; size: .; V: TRBV11-2; D: .; DNA: TGTGCCAGCAGCGGAGGTCGGGACACTGAAGCTTTCTTT; CDR3: CASSGGRDTEAFF
J: TRBJ2-1; size: .; V: TRBV7-6; D: TRBD2; DNA: TGTGCCAGCAGCCCCCGGGGGGGGGCGACCAATGAGCAGTTCTTC; CDR3: CASSPRGGATNEQFF
J: TRBJ2-7; size: .; V: TRBV19; D: TRBD2; DNA: TGTGCCAGTAGTATAGGAAGAGCGGGGGACTACGAGCAGTACTTC; CDR3: CASSIGRAGDYEQYF
J: TRBJ1-2; size: .; V: TRBV20-1; D: .; DNA: TGCAGTGCTAGGGCAGTCTATGGCTACACCTTC; CDR3: CSARAVYGYTF
J: TRBJ1-4; size: .; V: TRBV4-1; D: TRBD1; DNA: TGCGCCAGCAGCCAAGTCGACAGGGATAATGAAAAACTGTTTTTT; CDR3: CASSQVDRDNEKLFF
J: TRBJ1-1; size: .; V: TRBV7-2; D: .; DNA: TGTGCCAGCAGTTCCGACAGGATCATGAACACTGAAGCTTTCTTT; CDR3: CASSSDRIMNTEAFF
J: TRBJ1-1; size: .; V: TRBV11-2; D: .; DNA: TGTGCCAGCAGCTCGAGGAAAAAGATGGCTGAAGCTTTCTTT; CDR3: CASSSRKKMAEAFF
J: TRBJ1-5; size: .; V: TRBV19; D: .; DNA: TGTGCCAGTAGAGAGGGTGAAGGGAGTCAGCCCCAGCATTTT; CDR3: CASREGEGSQPQHF